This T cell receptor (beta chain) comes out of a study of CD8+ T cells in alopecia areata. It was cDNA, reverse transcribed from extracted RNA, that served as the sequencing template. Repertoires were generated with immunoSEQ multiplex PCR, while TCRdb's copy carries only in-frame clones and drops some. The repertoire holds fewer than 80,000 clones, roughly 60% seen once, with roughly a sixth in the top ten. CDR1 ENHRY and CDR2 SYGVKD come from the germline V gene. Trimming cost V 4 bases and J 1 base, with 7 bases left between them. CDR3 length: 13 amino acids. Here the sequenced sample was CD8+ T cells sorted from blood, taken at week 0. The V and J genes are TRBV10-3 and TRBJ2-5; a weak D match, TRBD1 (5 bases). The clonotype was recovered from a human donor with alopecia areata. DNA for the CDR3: TGTGCCATCAGTGGGACACCCCAAGAGACCCAGTACTTC. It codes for CAISGTPQETQYF.